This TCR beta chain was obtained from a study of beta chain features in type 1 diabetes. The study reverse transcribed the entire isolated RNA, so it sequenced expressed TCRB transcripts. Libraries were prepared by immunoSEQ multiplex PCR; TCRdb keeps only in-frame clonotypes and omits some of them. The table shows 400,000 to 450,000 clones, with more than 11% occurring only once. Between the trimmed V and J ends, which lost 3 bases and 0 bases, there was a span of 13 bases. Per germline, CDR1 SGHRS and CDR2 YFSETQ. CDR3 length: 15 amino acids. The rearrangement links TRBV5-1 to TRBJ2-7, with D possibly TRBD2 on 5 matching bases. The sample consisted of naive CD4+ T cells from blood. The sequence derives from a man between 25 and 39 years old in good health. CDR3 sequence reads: CASSSGIESSYEQYV. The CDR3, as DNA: TGCGCCAGCAGCTCGGGAATTGAGTCCTCCTACGAGCAGTACGTC.